The 24 T cell receptor beta chains below all came from one sample that was sequenced in a study of beta chain features in type 1 diabetes. cDNA synthesis used the whole RNA isolate, giving expressed TCRB sequences. Some clones are missing from TCRdb's copy, which holds only in-frame ones; the method was immunoSEQ multiplex PCR. Among under 900,000 clones, about a sixth were seen once, and the ten largest hold about 0.025%. The sequencing sample was made of naive CD4+ T cells from blood. These TCRs come from a woman aged 18-29 years in good health.

A few counts support this clone. V usage is TRBV28 and J usage is TRBJ2-7; D gene unclear. The CDR3 is 14 residues long. Trimming took off 6 bases at V and 3 bases at J, with 15 bases between the two ends. From germline, CDR1 is MDHEN and CDR2 SYDVKM. This CDR3 reads CASRTPLAVYEQYF. The CDR3 bases are TGTGCCAGCAGGACCCCCCTTGCGGTCTACGAGCAGTACTTC.

This clone was counted only a few times. The junction shows a germline mismatch at one end, possibly a read error. The V call is TRBV7-7, the J call TRBJ2-1, with 7 bases that match TRBD2. CDR3 length: 15 residues. Germline V lookup: CDR1 SSHAT, CDR2 FNYEAQ (reference sequence). The CDR3 region is CASSPSGINYNEQFF. The CDR3 DNA is TGTGCTAGCAGCCCGAGCGGGATCAACTACAATGAGCAGTTCTTC. Filled out from reference TRBV7-7 and TRBJ2-1, the complete variable domain reads GAGVSQSPRYKVTKRGQDVTLRCDPISSHATLYWYQQALGQGPEFLTYFNYEAQPDKSGLPSDRFSAERPEGSISTLTIQRTEQRDSAMYRCASSPSGINYNEQFFGPGTRLTVL.

The chain couples TRBV4-3 to TRBJ2-1; 9 nucleotides align to TRBD2. Germline-derived CDR1 and CDR2 are LGHNA and YSLEER. This CDR3 has 17 amino acids. The V gene end was trimmed by 2 bases and the J gene end by 7 bases; junction bases not matched to a gene: 12. In DNA form, the CDR3 reads TGCGCCAGCAGCCAACGGAGCCGTAGCGGGAGAAGTAATGAGCAGTTCTTC. Translation: CASSQRSRSGRSNEQFF.

This clone showed up just a few times. The chain links TRBV5-4 to TRBJ1-1, with a weak D call TRBD1 (5 bases). The CDR3 length is 13 residues. Germline CDR1 reads SGHNT; CDR2 reads YYREEE (reference sequence). The V end lost 4 bases, the J end lost 10 bases, and 17 bases lay between the germline ends. The CDR3 nucleotides are TGTGCCAGCAGCCGGAACCAGGGCGCGGGAGCTTTCTTT. The encoded protein is CASSRNQGAGAFF.

The V gene is TRBV7-3, the J gene TRBJ2-4, with no clear D. Trimming shortened V by 2 bases and J by 5 bases, and 7 bases separated the two germline ends. The CDR3 covers 13 residues. Germline V gene data show CDR1 as SGHTA and CDR2 as FQGTGA. CDR3 bases: TGTGCCAGCAGCTTAGGGCAACAAAACATTCAGTACTTC. Protein product: CASSLGQQNIQYF. The whole variable domain, filled in from reference TRBV7-3 and TRBJ2-4, reads GAGVSQTPSNKVTEKGKYVELRCDPISGHTALYWYRQSLGQGPEFLIYFQGTGAADDSGLPNDRFFAVRPEGSVSTLKIQRTERGDSAVYLCASSLGQQNIQYFGAGTRLSVL.

The rearrangement uses TRBV6-1 and TRBJ2-4, with a tentative D call TRBD2 (5 bases). V lost 5 bases and J 7 bases, leaving 18 bases between the germline ends. The V gene's germline CDR1 is MNHNS and CDR2 SASEGT. CDR3 length equals 15 residues. The CDR3 protein is CASSPDPGFGNIQYF. DNA for the CDR3: TGTGCCAGCAGTCCAGACCCGGGATTCGGTAACATTCAGTACTTC.

The chain joins TRBV19 to TRBJ1-2; no clear D gene. This CDR3 comprises 13 residues. Per the germline V gene, CDR1 is LNHDA and CDR2 is SQIVND (reference sequence). V lost 6 bases and J lost 5, with 13 bases in between. In nucleotides, the CDR3 is TGTGCCAGTAGCACCGGGCTGGGGTATGGCTACACCTTC. Residues: CASSTGLGYGYTF.

The sample holds a few counts of this clone. The chain links TRBV10-3 to TRBJ2-4, with a weak D call TRBD1 (6 bases). Trimming cost V 2 bases and J 1 base, with 9 bases left between them. The CDR3 is 15 residues long. Germline lookup yields CDR1 ENHRY and CDR2 SYGVKD. The CDR3 is CAISEQGFAKNIQYF. The CDR3 DNA is TGTGCCATCAGTGAGCAGGGGTTCGCCAAAAACATTCAGTACTTC.

This rearrangement joins TRBV28 to TRBJ2-7; D uncertain. There are 12 residues in the CDR3. Trimming left V 6 bases short and J 1 base short, with 7 bases between. Germline CDR1 reads MDHEN; CDR2 reads SYDVKM. This chain's CDR3 is CASSRRSYEQYF. Written as DNA, the CDR3 is TGTGCCAGCAGCCGTCGATCCTACGAGCAGTACTTC.

The genes are TRBV10-3 and TRBJ2-2, with TRBD2 as a possible D gene (5 bases). Trimming took off 4 bases at V and 7 bases at J, with 16 bases between the two ends. The length of the CDR3 is 15 residues. CDR1 and CDR2 (germline): ENHRY, SYGVKD. The CDR3 loop is CAISGTMGAGGELFF. The CDR3 nucleotides read TGTGCCATCAGTGGAACTATGGGAGCTGGCGGGGAGCTGTTTTTT.

This clone was observed a few times. The rearrangement links TRBV28 to TRBJ2-7; 11 nucleotides agree with TRBD2. This CDR3 spans 16 amino acids. After removal of 8 bases from V and 0 bases from J, the junction contained 9 bases not matched to a gene. Looked up from germline, CDR1 is MDHEN and CDR2 is SYDVKM. The CDR3 protein is CASGLSGTSGSYEQYF. As DNA, the CDR3 is TGTGCCAGCGGCCTCTCCGGGACTAGCGGCTCCTACGAGCAGTACTTC.

This clone occurred a few times. This same CDR3 is encoded by further DNA sequences in the sample. V gene TRBV4-3 combines with J gene TRBJ2-7, with D perhaps matching TRBD2 (6 bases). Germline V gives CDR1 LGHNA, CDR2 YSLEER. The CDR3 extends over 15 amino acids. The ends were cut back, 1 base at V and 0 bases at J, with 10 bases in the middle. This CDR3 reads CASSQARDSSYEQYF. CDR3 DNA: TGCGCCAGCAGCCAAGCGCGGGATAGCTCCTACGAGCAGTACTTC.

The chain uses TRBV28 and TRBJ2-1; 8 bases align to TRBD2. V lost 8 bases, J lost 13 bases, and 13 bases stayed unmatched. Germline CDR1 MDHEN, CDR2 SYDVKM. The CDR3 is 13 residues long. CDR3 in amino acids: CASGSGTPDTQFF. In DNA, the CDR3 is TGTGCCAGCGGTAGCGGGACTCCCGACACTCAGTTCTTC. Together with reference TRBV28 and TRBJ2-1, the CDR3 gives the full variable domain: DVKVTQSSRYLVKRTGEKVFLECVQDMDHENMFWYRQDPGLGLRLIYFSYDVKMKEKGDIPEGYSVSREKKERFSLILESASTNQTSMYLCASGSGTPDTQFFGPGTRLTVL.

The gene calls are TRBV7-9 and TRBJ2-2, with 9 bases aligning to TRBD2. Germline V gene lookup returns CDR1 SEHNR and CDR2 FQNEAQ (reference sequence). V dropped 6 bases and J dropped 3; count of bases not matched to a gene: 5. This CDR3 is built from 15 residues. CDR3 region: CASSRLAEYTGELFF. The CDR3 nucleotides are TGTGCCAGCAGTAGACTAGCGGAGTACACCGGGGAGCTGTTTTTT.

This clone has only a few counts. J is TRBJ2-7 and V is TRBV7-2; D is possibly TRBD1 or TRBD2 (5 bases each). The CDR3 is 15 residues long. The V gene lost 0 bases and the J gene lost 0 bases, with 9 bases spanning the gap. Germline V gene sequence: CDR1 SGHTA, CDR2 FQGNSA. In nucleotides, the CDR3 is TGTGCCAGCAGCTTAGCGTACGGGACCTCCTACGAGCAGTACTTC. Translated, it gives CASSLAYGTSYEQYF.

CDR3 sequence (DNA): TGTGCCAGCAGCATTCCGGGACTAGCGGGAAAGGGTACCTACAATGAGCAGTTCTTC. It encodes CASSIPGLAGKGTYNEQFF. The chain carries TRBV11-2 and TRBJ2-1; the match to TRBD2 covers 13 bases. The V and J ends lost 5 bases and 2 bases, in that order; junction bases with no gene match: 12. Germline V gives CDR1 SGHAT, CDR2 FQNNGV. The CDR3 contains 19 residues.

This clone was detected only a few times. The chain recombines TRBV6-5 with TRBJ2-7; 7 bases align to TRBD2. The length of the CDR3 is 14 residues. From germline, CDR1 is MNHEY and CDR2 SVGAGI. V was pared by 4 bases and J by 3 bases, with 6 bases of the junction left unmatched. The CDR3, as DNA: TGTGCCAGCAGTTCAGCAGGGACTATCTACGAGCAGTACTTC. This sequence encodes CASSSAGTIYEQYF.

This clone was observed a few times. This chain connects TRBV18 to TRBJ2-3; 10 bases map to TRBD2. The CDR3 runs 15 residues. CDR1 is KGHSH and CDR2 is LQKENI in the germline V gene. The V gene end was trimmed by 6 bases and the J gene end by 4 bases; junction bases not matched to a gene: 7. The CDR3 DNA is TGTGCCAGCTCCCCAACTAGCGGGATGTCAGATACGCAGTATTTT. Translated, it gives CASSPTSGMSDTQYF.

This clone was seen a handful of times. V gene TRBV6-6 combines with J gene TRBJ1-6; TRBD1 aligns across 7 bases. This CDR3 is 14 amino acids long. In germline, CDR1 is MNHNY, CDR2 SVGAGI (reference sequence). Trimming cost V 4 bases and J 10 bases; bases outside gene matches: 7. The CDR3 here is CASSSTGVGSPLHF. Written as DNA, the CDR3 is TGTGCCAGCAGTTCTACAGGGGTTGGCTCACCCCTCCACTTT.

This clone was seen more than once but under ten times. The V call is TRBV7-9, the J call TRBJ1-1; D gene unclear. Germline V gene sequence: CDR1 SEHNR, CDR2 FQNEAQ (reference sequence). Trimming left V 0 bases short and J 1 base short, with 9 bases between. The CDR3 sequence is 15 residues long. In DNA form, the CDR3 reads TGTGCCAGCAGCTTAGCGGAGGCCTCGAACACTGAAGCTTTCTTT. The encoded protein is CASSLAEASNTEAFF.

The V gene is TRBV19, the J gene TRBJ1-2; D uncertain. The CDR3 sequence is 16 residues long. Germline CDR1 and CDR2: LNHDA and SQIVND (reference sequence). Trimming took off 6 bases at V and 1 base at J, with 18 bases between the two ends. CDR3 sequence: CASRRGRVPNNYGYTF. DNA for the CDR3: TGTGCCAGTAGACGAGGCCGAGTACCGAATAACTATGGCTACACCTTC.

V gene TRBV7-2 combines with J gene TRBJ2-5; TRBD2 agrees at 13 bases. Germline lookup yields CDR1 SGHTA and CDR2 FQGNSA. The CDR3 is 15 amino acids. The junction had 6 bases not matched to a gene; V was cut back by 4 bases and J by 7 bases. CDR3 in amino acids: CASSSWTSGRTTQYF. In DNA form, the CDR3 reads TGTGCCAGCAGCTCCTGGACTAGCGGGAGAACGACCCAGTACTTC.

This clone appeared a few times. The J gene is TRBJ2-1, the V gene TRBV7-2; D gene ambiguous. CDR1 and CDR2 from the germline V gene are SGHTA and FQGNSA. Trimming took off 2 bases at V and 9 bases at J, with 14 bases between the two ends. This CDR3 spans 14 amino acids. The CDR3 DNA is TGTGCCAGCAGCTTAATAAAGGAGTTCGGTGAGCAGTTCTTC. Protein product: CASSLIKEFGEQFF.

There are a few counts of this clone. The chain joins TRBV5-1 to TRBJ2-2, with D maybe TRBD1 (6 bases). V was trimmed by 5 bases and J by 4 bases, leaving 15 bases between them. This CDR3 is 15 amino acids long. Looked up from germline, CDR1 is SGHRS and CDR2 is YFSETQ. CDR3 DNA: TGCGCCAGCAGACAGGGTCTACTAATCACCGGGGAGCTGTTTTTT. This gives the protein CASRQGLLITGELFF.